Below are 15 T cell receptor beta chains sequenced from a single sample in a study of CD8 T cells in Susac syndrome. cDNA came from about 0.51 to 1 ug RNA primed by random hexamers. TCRdb ran MiXCR on the immunoSEQ multiplex PCR reads and lists one entry per CDR3 protein. The sample contains about 180,000 distinct CDR3 sequences, around 94% of which appear only once. The sample taken for sequencing was CD4+ T cells from PBMCs. These receptors came from a human donor with Susac syndrome.

The chain links TRBV29-1 to TRBJ2-7; D ambiguous. Between the trimmed V and J ends, which lost 6 bases and 6 bases, there was a span of 15 bases. Germline values: CDR1 SQVTM, CDR2 ANQGSEA. The length of the CDR3 is 12 residues. The CDR3 sequence: CSVAKKVTEQYF. The CDR3 DNA reads as TGCAGCGTCGCGAAGAAGGTGACCGAGCAGTACTTC.

This rearrangement joins TRBV20-1 to TRBJ2-3; TRBD1 agrees at 9 bases. CDR1 and CDR2 (germline): DFQATT, SNEGSKA (reference sequence). J gave up 13 bases and V 6 bases, and 14 bases lay outside the gene matches. The CDR3 totals 13 residues. The CDR3 loop is CSAGQGNRASEYF. The CDR3 DNA follows: TGCAGTGCCGGACAGGGGAATAGGGCTAGCGAGTATTTT.

V is TRBV5-1 and J is TRBJ2-1; D unclear. Germline lookup yields CDR1 SGHRS and CDR2 YFSETQ. The CDR3 contains 14 residues. Trimming stripped 0 bases from V and 7 bases from J, with 11 bases between. CDR3 sequence: CASSLGFSRNEQFF. For the CDR3, the DNA is TGCGCCAGCAGCTTGGGGTTTTCGCGGAATGAGCAGTTCTTC.

V and J are TRBV4-2 and TRBJ2-2, with unresolved D. Between the trimmed V and J ends, which lost 0 bases and 4 bases, there was a span of 9 bases. The CDR3 is made up of 15 amino acids. In germline, CDR1 is LGHNA, CDR2 YNFKEQ. The CDR3 bases are TGTGCCAGCAGCCAAGATCTAGGTGGCACCGGGGAGCTGTTTTTT. Its protein product is CASSQDLGGTGELFF.

This chain uses TRBV12-3 or TRBV12-4 with TRBJ1-2, with 10 bases matching TRBD1. The CDR3 runs to 16 residues. V dropped 3 bases and J dropped 4; count of bases not matched to a gene: 8. Here the CDR3 DNA reads TGTGCCAGCAGTTTGGAGACAGGGGGCCGCAGCTATGGCTACACCTTC. Its protein product is CASSLETGGRSYGYTF.

The chain employs TRBV18 and TRBJ2-1; D is ambiguous. The CDR3 consists of 15 residues. Deletions cut 3 bases from V and 3 bases from J, with 12 bases between. The V gene's germline CDR1 is KGHSH and CDR2 LQKENI. CDR3 bases: TGTGCCAGCTCACCTCCCGACTCCTACTACAATGAGCAGTTCTTC. Encoded protein: CASSPPDSYYNEQFF.

The rearrangement links TRBV2 to TRBJ1-2; D is ambiguous. The CDR3 contains 12 residues. Trimming cost V 6 bases and J 5 bases, with 10 bases left between them. CDR1 is SNHLY, CDR2 FYNNEI, per germline. The CDR3 DNA is TGTGCCAGCAGCCCCGACCAGTATGGCTACACCTTC. It codes for CASSPDQYGYTF. The full variable domain, with the rest looked up from reference TRBV2 and TRBJ1-2, is EPEVTQTPSHQVTQMGQEVILRCVPISNHLYFYWYRQILGQKVEFLVSFYNNEISEKSEIFDDQFSVERPDGSNFTLKIRSTKLEDSAMYFCASSPDQYGYTFGSGTRLTVV.

V gene TRBV30 combines with J gene TRBJ2-1; possibly TRBD2 for D (6 bases). The V end lost 2 bases, the J end lost 3 bases, and 20 bases lay between the germline ends. This CDR3 has 17 amino acids. CDR1 and CDR2 (germline): GTSNPN, SVGIG (reference sequence). The CDR3 is CAWSPKLRGKNYNEQFF. The CDR3 DNA reads TGTGCCTGGAGTCCCAAACTGCGGGGTAAGAACTACAATGAGCAGTTCTTC.

The V call is TRBV6-1, the J call TRBJ1-1, with D unresolved. The ends were cut back, 6 bases at V and 3 bases at J, with 20 bases in the middle. Germline V gene data show CDR1 as MNHNS and CDR2 as SASEGT. CDR3 length: 16 amino acids. The CDR3: CASRATVFYYHTEAFF. In nucleotides, the CDR3 is TGTGCCAGCAGGGCTACGGTCTTTTACTATCACACTGAAGCTTTCTTT.

The V call is TRBV6-6, the J call TRBJ2-7; a weak D match, TRBD1 (6 bases). V lost 0 bases, J lost 5 bases, and 11 bases lay in between. The CDR3 is 14 amino acids. Germline CDR1 MNHNY, CDR2 SVGAGI (reference sequence). CDR3 bases: TGTGCCAGCAGTTACTCACAGGGAAACCACGAGCAGTACTTC. Amino acids: CASSYSQGNHEQYF.

In this sample, this clonotype turned up once. This chain joins TRBV3-1 and TRBJ1-2; 10 positions agree with TRBD1. This CDR3 is built from 15 residues. Germline V gene lookup returns CDR1 LGHDT and CDR2 YNNKEL (reference sequence). J gave up 1 base and V 3 bases, and 2 bases lay outside the gene matches. CDR3 DNA: TGTGCCAGCAGCCACGGGGACAGGGGTAACTATGGCTACACCTTC. This codes for CASSHGDRGNYGYTF. Together with reference TRBV3-1 and TRBJ1-2, the CDR3 gives the full variable domain: DTAVSQTPKYLVTQMGNDKSIKCEQNLGHDTMYWYKQDSKKFLKIMFSYNNKELIINETVPNRFSPKSPDKAHLNLHINSLELGDSAVYFCASSHGDRGNYGYTFGSGTRLTVV.

The rearrangement uses TRBV5-1 and TRBJ2-2; perhaps TRBD1 as D (5 bases). In germline, CDR1 is SGHRS, CDR2 YFSETQ. Between the trimmed V and J ends, which lost 0 bases and 1 base, there was a span of 10 bases. The CDR3 length is 16 residues. The CDR3 DNA reads TGCGCCAGCAGCTTGGAATCAGGGCTGAACACCGGGGAGCTGTTTTTT. It encodes CASSLESGLNTGELFF. Looking up the rest from reference TRBV5-1 and TRBJ2-2 gives the full variable domain: KAGVTQTPRYLIKTRGQQVTLSCSPISGHRSVSWYQQTPGQGLQFLFEYFSETQRNKGNFPGRFSGRQFSNSRSEMNVSTLELGDSALYLCASSLESGLNTGELFFGEGSRLTVL.

The chain combines TRBV23-1 with TRBJ1-5, with D possibly matching TRBD1 (5 bases). TRBV23-1 is identified as an open reading frame with a role that is uncertain. V lost 0 bases and J lost 5, with 14 bases in between. The CDR3 is made up of 16 amino acids. The CDR3 protein is CASSQSPREVDQPQHF. DNA for the CDR3: TGCGCCAGCAGTCAATCTCCCAGGGAGGTCGATCAGCCCCAGCATTTT.

V gene TRBV12-3 or TRBV12-4 combines with J gene TRBJ1-5; 9 nucleotides agree with TRBD1. Trimming removed 8 bases from V and 5 bases from J; junction bases left unmatched: 10. The CDR3 is 15 amino acids. Here the CDR3 reads CASGLRTGVDQPQHF. As DNA, the CDR3 is TGTGCCAGCGGCCTGCGGACAGGGGTTGATCAGCCCCAGCATTTT.

The J gene is TRBJ2-2, the V gene TRBV6-2 or TRBV6-3; tentative D call: TRBD2 (6 bases). Germline V gene data show CDR1 as MNHEY and CDR2 as SVGEGT. This CDR3 has 15 residues. The V gene lost 8 bases and the J gene lost 0 bases, with 13 bases spanning the gap. DNA for the CDR3: TGTGCCAGCTACGCGGGACTCGCGAACACCGGGGAGCTGTTTTTT. It codes for CASYAGLANTGELFF.